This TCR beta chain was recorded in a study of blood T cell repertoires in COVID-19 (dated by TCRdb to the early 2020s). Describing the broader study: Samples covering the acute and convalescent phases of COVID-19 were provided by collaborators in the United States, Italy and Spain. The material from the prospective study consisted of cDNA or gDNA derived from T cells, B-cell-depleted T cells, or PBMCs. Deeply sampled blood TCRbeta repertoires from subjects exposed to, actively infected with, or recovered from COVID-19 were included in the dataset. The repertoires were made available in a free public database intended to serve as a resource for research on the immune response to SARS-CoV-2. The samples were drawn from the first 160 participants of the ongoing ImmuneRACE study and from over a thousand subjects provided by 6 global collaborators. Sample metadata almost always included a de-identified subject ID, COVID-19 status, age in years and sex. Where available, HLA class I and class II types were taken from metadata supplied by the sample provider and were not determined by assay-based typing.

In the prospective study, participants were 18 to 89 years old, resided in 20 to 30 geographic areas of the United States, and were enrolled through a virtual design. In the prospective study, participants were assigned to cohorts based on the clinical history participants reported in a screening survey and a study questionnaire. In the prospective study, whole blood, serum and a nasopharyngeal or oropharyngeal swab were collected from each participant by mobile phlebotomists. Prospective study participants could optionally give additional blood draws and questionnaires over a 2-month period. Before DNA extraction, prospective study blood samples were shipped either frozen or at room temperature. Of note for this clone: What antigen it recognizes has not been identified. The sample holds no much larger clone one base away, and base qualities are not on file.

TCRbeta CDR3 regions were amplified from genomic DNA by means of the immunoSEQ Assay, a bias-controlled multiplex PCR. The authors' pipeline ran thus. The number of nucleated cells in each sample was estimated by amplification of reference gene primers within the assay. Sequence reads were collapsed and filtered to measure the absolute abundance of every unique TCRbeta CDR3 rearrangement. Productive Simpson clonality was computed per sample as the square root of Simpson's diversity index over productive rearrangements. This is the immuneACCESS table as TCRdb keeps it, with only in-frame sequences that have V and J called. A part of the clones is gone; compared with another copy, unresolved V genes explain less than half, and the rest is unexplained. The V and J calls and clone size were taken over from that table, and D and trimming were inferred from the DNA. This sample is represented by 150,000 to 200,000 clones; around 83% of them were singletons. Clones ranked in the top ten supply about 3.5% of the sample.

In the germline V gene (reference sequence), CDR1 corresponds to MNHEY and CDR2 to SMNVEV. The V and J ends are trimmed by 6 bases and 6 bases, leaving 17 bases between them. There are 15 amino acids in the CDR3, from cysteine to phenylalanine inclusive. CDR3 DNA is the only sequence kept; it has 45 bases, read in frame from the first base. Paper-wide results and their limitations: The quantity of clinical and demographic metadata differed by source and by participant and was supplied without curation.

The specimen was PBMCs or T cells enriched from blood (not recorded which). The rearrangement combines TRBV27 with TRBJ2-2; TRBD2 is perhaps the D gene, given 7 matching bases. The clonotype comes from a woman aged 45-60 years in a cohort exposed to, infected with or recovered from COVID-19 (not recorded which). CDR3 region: CASRVWGGRAGELFF. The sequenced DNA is TGTGCCAGCAGGGTTTGGGGGGGGCGGGCCGGGGAGCTGTTTTTT.